The 2 T cell receptor beta chains given below trace back to one sample, sequenced in a study of blood T cell repertoires in COVID-19. Some clones are missing from TCRdb's copy, which holds only in-frame ones; the method was immunoSEQ multiplex PCR. Here the sample spans 85,000 to 90,000 clones, 65% to 90% being singletons. Sequencing was carried out using peripheral blood. The receptors here all came from a man older than 75 with active or convalescent COVID-19.

The chain carries TRBV7-9 and TRBJ1-2; 11 bases fit TRBD1. Trimming cost V 3 bases and J 6 bases; bases outside gene matches: 6. Germline CDR1 and CDR2: SEHNR and FQNEAQ (reference sequence). The CDR3 length is 15 residues. The CDR3 sequence is CASSFTGTGGDGYTF. The CDR3 coding sequence is TGTGCCAGCAGCTTTACCGGGACAGGGGGTGATGGCTACACCTTC.

V usage is TRBV24-1 and J usage is TRBJ1-3; the D is unclear. Looked up from germline, CDR1 is KGHDR and CDR2 is SFDVKD. This CDR3 spans 15 amino acids. V was shortened by 4 bases and J by 4 bases, with 13 bases between the two germline ends. CDR3 region: CATSEPGRSGNTIYF. CDR3 coding DNA: TGTGCCACCAGTGAACCGGGGAGGTCCGGAAACACCATATATTTT.